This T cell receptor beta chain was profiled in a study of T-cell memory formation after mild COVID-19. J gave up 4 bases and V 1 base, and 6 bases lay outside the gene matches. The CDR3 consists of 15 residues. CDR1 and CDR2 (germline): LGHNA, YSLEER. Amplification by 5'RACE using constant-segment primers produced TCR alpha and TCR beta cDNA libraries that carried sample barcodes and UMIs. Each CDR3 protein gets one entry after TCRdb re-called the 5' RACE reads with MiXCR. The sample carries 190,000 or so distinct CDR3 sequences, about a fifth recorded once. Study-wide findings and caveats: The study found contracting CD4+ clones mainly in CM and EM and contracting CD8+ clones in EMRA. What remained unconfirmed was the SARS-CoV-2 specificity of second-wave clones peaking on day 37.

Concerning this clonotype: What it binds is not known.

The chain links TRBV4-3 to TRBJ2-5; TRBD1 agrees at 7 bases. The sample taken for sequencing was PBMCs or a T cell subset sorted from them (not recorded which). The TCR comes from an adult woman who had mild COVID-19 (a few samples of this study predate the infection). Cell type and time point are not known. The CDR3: CASSQGQGDGETQYF. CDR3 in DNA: TGCGCCAGCAGCCAAGGGCAGGGGGATGGAGAGACCCAGTACTTC.